Described below is a single TCR beta chain sequence and its context. The entry originates in a study of blood T cell repertoires in COVID-19. As for the study in general: From the United States, Italy and Spain came samples of acute and convalescent COVID-19.

The J segment lost 1 base and the V segment lost 6 bases, leaving 12 bases of the junction unmatched. CDR3 size: 17 residues. In germline, CDR1 is SGHTA, CDR2 FQGNSA. Original analysis: It was from reference gene primer amplification that nucleated cell counts were estimated. The table came from immunoSEQ multiplex PCR; TCRdb's copy has only in-frame clones and leaves some out. D and trimming were read from the DNA, whereas the V and J calls and clone size are those reported in that table. The sample has 100,000 or so clones, 80% seen once. The sample taken for sequencing was peripheral blood. The sequence derives from a man aged 65-85 years with active or convalescent COVID-19. V and J are TRBV7-2 and TRBJ2-1, with 7 bases fitting TRBD2. The CDR3 sequence is CASSKRGGSGSYNEQFF. DNA of the CDR3: TGTGCCAGCAGTAAGAGGGGCGGGAGTGGATCCTACAATGAGCAGTTCTTC.